This T cell receptor beta chain was observed in a study of blood T cell repertoires in COVID-19. Study-wide context: The samples span acute and convalescent COVID-19 from the United States, Italy and Spain. T cells, B-cell-depleted T cells, or PBMCs supplied cDNA or gDNA.

The sample holds one count of this clone. In the original analysis: The authors estimated nucleated cell counts from reference gene primer amplification. Profiling relied on immunoSEQ multiplex PCR, and the TCRdb table lists in-frame clones only, not all of them. V and J calls and clone size are copied from that table; D and trimming were computed from the DNA. The sample contains 200,000 to 250,000 clones, around 81% of which appear only once. Trimming took off 4 bases at V and 1 base at J, with 10 bases between the two ends. The CDR3 extends over 14 amino acids. Germline V CDR1 and CDR2: SQVTM, ANQGSEA.

The sequencing input was peripheral blood. The chain links TRBV29-1 to TRBJ2-2; D is undetermined. This sequence was found in a woman aged 55-75 years with acute or convalescent COVID-19. For the CDR3, the DNA is TGCAGCGTTGCTGGGCCAGGGAACACCGGGGAGCTGTTTTTT. This translates into CSVAGPGNTGELFF.